Listed below are T cell receptor beta chains from one sample, sequenced in a study of blood T cell repertoires in COVID-19. Profiled with immunoSEQ multiplex PCR; TCRdb holds only in-frame clones, not every one. Of approximately 170,000 clones listed, about 85% are singletons. The specimen was peripheral blood. The receptors were sampled from a man aged 30-40 years with acute or convalescent COVID-19. Both conserved end residues are part of each CDR3. A D gene is named only where the DNA matches it firmly. Expanded clones get a size class; other rows say once, few or many, or leave the size out.

d_gene	abundance	v_gene	j_gene	CDR3nt	CDR3aa
TRBD2	NA	TRBV7-3	TRBJ2-6	TGTGCCAGCAGCCGAGCAGCTAGCGGAACGGAGGCCCTGACTTTC	CASSRAASGTEALTF
TRBD2	NA	TRBV3-1/TRBV3-2	TRBJ2-1	TGTGCCAGCAGCCAGGGACTACTAGCGGGGACCTACAATGAGCAGTTCTTC	CASSQGLLAGTYNEQFF
NA	NA	TRBV28	TRBJ2-3	TGTGCCAGCACATCTAGTAGGACAGATACGCAGTATTTT	CASTSSRTDTQYF
NA	once	TRBV7-2	TRBJ2-7	TGTGCCAGCAGCTCGCGTCGTCGGACTACACATTACGAGCAGTACTTC	CASSSRRRTTHYEQYF
NA	NA	TRBV11-2	TRBJ2-7	TGTGCCAGCAGCCTCCAGGATAAATACGAGCAGTACTTC	CASSLQDKYEQYF
NA	NA	TRBV20-1	TRBJ2-4	TGCAGTGCTAGTAGGTCAGGGAAGGCCAAAAACATTCAGTACTTC	CSASRSGKAKNIQYF
TRBD1	NA	TRBV10-3	TRBJ1-1	TGTGCCATCAGTTTTGCCGGGACAGGGAACACTGAAGCTTTCTTT	CAISFAGTGNTEAFF
TRBD2	NA	TRBV7-2	TRBJ2-5	TGTGCCAGCAGCAAACGAACTAGCGGGATATGGGGGGAAGAGACCCAGTACTTC	CASSKRTSGIWGEETQYF
NA	NA	TRBV5-5	TRBJ1-3	TGTGCCAGCAGCTTGGATTTCGGAGGGAGTGGAAACACCATATATTTT	CASSLDFGGSGNTIYF
TRBD1	NA	TRBV5-6	TRBJ2-4	TGTGCCAGCAGCTACAGGGGGGCTGGGGCCAAAAACATTCAGTACTTC	CASSYRGAGAKNIQYF
TRBD1	NA	TRBV28	TRBJ1-2	TGTGCCAGCAGACCAGGACAGGGTGGAAACACCTTC	CASRPGQGGNTF
NA	NA	TRBV14	TRBJ1-2	TGTGCCAGCAGCCGATACCGGACGGACTCCCAAGGCTACACCTTC	CASSRYRTDSQGYTF
NA	NA	TRBV27	TRBJ2-1	TGTGCCAGCAAGATACAGGGTGGTGAGCAGTTCTTC	CASKIQGGEQFF
TRBD1	NA	TRBV7-9	TRBJ1-5	TGTGCCAGCAGCCCACAAGGACAGGGAAGTCAGCCCCAGCATTTT	CASSPQGQGSQPQHF
NA	NA	TRBV3-1/TRBV3-2	TRBJ2-1	TGTGCCAGCAGCCAAGTCCAGGGGCTGGAGTTCTTC	CASSQVQGLEFF
NA	few	TRBV6-6	TRBJ2-7	TGTGCCAGCAGCTCCTACTACGAGCAGTACTTC	CASSSYYEQYF
NA	NA	TRBV7-9	TRBJ2-5	TGTGCCAGCAGCTACCCACTGGACAGCCAGACCCAGTACTTC	CASSYPLDSQTQYF
NA	once	TRBV6-5	TRBJ2-1	TGTGCCAGCTCTACAGGGATAATTGGTGAGCAGTTCTTC	CASSTGIIGEQFF
NA	once	TRBV7-2	TRBJ2-7	TGTGCCAGCAGCTTAGAATCCCTAACCTACGAGCAGTACTTC	CASSLESLTYEQYF
NA	NA	TRBV7-9	TRBJ1-4	TGTGCCAGCAGCTCAACAGGGTCGACTAATGAAAAACTGTTTTTT	CASSSTGSTNEKLFF
TRBD2	NA	TRBV3-1/TRBV3-2	TRBJ2-1	TGTGCCAGCAGCCAAGTGACTAGCGGGAACGATGAGCAGTTCTTC	CASSQVTSGNDEQFF
NA	NA	TRBV7-9	TRBJ1-1	TGTGCCAGCAGCTTGACTACAGGGCCGACTGAAGCTTTCTTT	CASSLTTGPTEAFF
NA	NA	TRBV6-5	TRBJ2-3	TGTGCCACCAGGGCACTGCAGGGGCCGCCAGATACGCAGTATTTT	CATRALQGPPDTQYF
TRBD1	NA	TRBV28	TRBJ1-6	TGTGCCAGCAGTTTATCCCTCTTACAGGGGCCCTATAATTCACCCCTCCACTTT	CASSLSLLQGPYNSPLHF
TRBD2	NA	TRBV7-3	TRBJ2-7	TGTGCCAGCAGCCCCGGACTAGCGGAGACCTACGAGCAGTACTTC	CASSPGLAETYEQYF
TRBD2	NA	TRBV24-1	TRBJ2-5	TGTGCCACCAGTTCCCCGGGGAGGGAAGAGACCCAGTACTTC	CATSSPGREETQYF
TRBD2	NA	TRBV9	TRBJ2-3	TGTGCCAGCAGCGTCGCCGCGGGAGGCATCACAGATACGCAGTATTTT	CASSVAAGGITDTQYF
TRBD1	NA	TRBV7-2	TRBJ1-2	TGTGCCAGCAGCCCGACGGGACAGGGTTATGGCTACACCTTC	CASSPTGQGYGYTF
TRBD2	few	TRBV4-2	TRBJ2-7	TGTGCCAGCAGCCTCCTGGGGACTAGTCTATCCTACGAGCAGTACTTC	CASSLLGTSLSYEQYF